These T cell receptor beta chains were read from a single sample in a study of blood T cell repertoires in COVID-19. Clones were sequenced by immunoSEQ multiplex PCR, and TCRdb holds only the in-frame ones, with some missing. The data show hundreds of thousands of clones, with 86% seen just once and roughly 1.4% held by the top ten. Sample: peripheral blood. The receptors were sampled from a woman aged 25 to 45 with active or convalescent COVID-19. Both conserved end residues are part of each CDR3. Each record gives: V gene, clone size, J gene, D gene, CDR3 DNA, CDR3 protein. The D gene is left open where the match is weak. Clone size appears in some rows only: once, few, many, or a class for an expanded clone.

V: TRBV2
size: -
J: TRBJ1-1
D: -
DNA: TGTGCCAGCAAATTGGCAGGGGTCAACACTGAAGCTTTCTTT
CDR3: CASKLAGVNTEAFF

V: TRBV27
size: -
J: TRBJ1-2
D: TRBD1
DNA: TGTGCCCAAAACCCGACAGGGATCTACTATGGCTACACCTTC
CDR3: CAQNPTGIYYGYTF

V: TRBV23-1
size: -
J: TRBJ1-6
D: -
DNA: TGCGCCAGCAGTCAATCACAGGGCGCCTCCTATAATTCACCCCTCCACTTT
CDR3: CASSQSQGASYNSPLHF

V: TRBV5-1
size: once
J: TRBJ2-5
D: TRBD2
DNA: TGCGCCAGCAGTATCCAGCTTGGACTAGCCAGTGCAGAGACCCAGTACTTC
CDR3: CASSIQLGLASAETQYF

V: TRBV28
size: -
J: TRBJ2-6
D: TRBD1
DNA: TGTGCCAGCAGTTATACCGGGACAGGGATCTCTGGGGCCAACGTCCTGACTTTC
CDR3: CASSYTGTGISGANVLTF

V: TRBV12-5
size: -
J: TRBJ1-4
D: -
DNA: TGTGCTAGTGGTTTGGTTTTGGGGGCGTCTAATGAAAAACTGTTTTTT
CDR3: CASGLVLGASNEKLFF

V: TRBV11-3
size: once
J: TRBJ2-4
D: -
DNA: TGTGCCAGCAGCTTGGGCGGACAGTCCAAAAACATTCAGTACTTC
CDR3: CASSLGGQSKNIQYF

V: TRBV4-1
size: -
J: TRBJ2-7
D: TRBD1
DNA: TGCGCCAGCAGTCACCCGGGACAGGGACTATACGAGCAGTACTTC
CDR3: CASSHPGQGLYEQYF

V: TRBV9
size: -
J: TRBJ1-2
D: -
DNA: TGTGCCAGCAGCGTAGATCATGGACAGTATGGCTACACCTTC
CDR3: CASSVDHGQYGYTF

V: TRBV2
size: -
J: TRBJ2-1
D: TRBD2
DNA: TGTGCCAGCAGCGAAAGGACTAGCGGTTACAATGAGCAGTTCTTC
CDR3: CASSERTSGYNEQFF

V: TRBV2
size: -
J: TRBJ1-2
D: TRBD1
DNA: TGTGCCAGCAGTAGGGACAGTGCCTATGGCTACACCTTC
CDR3: CASSRDSAYGYTF

V: TRBV5-1
size: -
J: TRBJ2-1
D: -
DNA: TGCGCCAGCAGGACAGCACCAACGGGACTTGCGATGGCCCGCAATGAGCAGTTCTTC
CDR3: CASRTAPTGLAMARNEQFF

V: TRBV6-5
size: -
J: TRBJ1-6
D: -
DNA: TGTGCCAGCAGTTTACAGGGAAGCCCGAGGGCCTCACCCCTCCACTTT
CDR3: CASSLQGSPRASPLHF

V: TRBV20-1
size: -
J: TRBJ1-2
D: -
DNA: TGCAGTGCTAGAGGGGGAGACGAAAGCTTC
CDR3: CSARGGDESF

V: TRBV12-3/TRBV12-4
size: -
J: TRBJ1-1
D: -
DNA: TGTGCCAGCAGGGGAGGGGACACTGAAGCTTTCTTT
CDR3: CASRGGDTEAFF

V: TRBV3-1/TRBV3-2
size: -
J: TRBJ2-1
D: TRBD2
DNA: TGTGCCAGCAGTTCAGCGGGAGGGCCGACGGCTGAGCAGTTCTTC
CDR3: CASSSAGGPTAEQFF

V: TRBV24-1
size: -
J: TRBJ2-1
D: TRBD1
DNA: TGTGCCACCAGTGATACGGGACAGGGTCCAAATGAGCAGTTCTTC
CDR3: CATSDTGQGPNEQFF

V: TRBV27
size: -
J: TRBJ1-1
D: -
DNA: TGTGCCAGCAGTTTATCAGTACAGATCACTGAAGCTTTCTTT
CDR3: CASSLSVQITEAFF

V: TRBV7-6
size: -
J: TRBJ1-5
D: TRBD1
DNA: TGTGCCAGCAGCTTAACCGGACAGGGAGGGAATCAGCCCCAGCATTTT
CDR3: CASSLTGQGGNQPQHF

V: TRBV19
size: -
J: TRBJ2-5
D: TRBD2
DNA: TGTGCCAGTTCTCAACCGGGAGGGCAAGAGACCCAGTACTTC
CDR3: CASSQPGGQETQYF

V: TRBV10-3
size: few
J: TRBJ2-7
D: -
DNA: TGTGCCATCAGTGGTCCGACTAACGAGCAGTACTTC
CDR3: CAISGPTNEQYF

V: TRBV2
size: -
J: TRBJ1-2
D: -
DNA: TGTGCCAGCAGTGATAATGCGCTCGCCCCCCCCTATGGCTACACCTTC
CDR3: CASSDNALAPPYGYTF

V: TRBV29-1
size: once
J: TRBJ1-4
D: TRBD1
DNA: TGCAGCGCCCAGAGGGACAGGGGGGGCTGGGGTGAAAAACTGTTTTTT
CDR3: CSAQRDRGGWGEKLFF

V: TRBV4-1
size: -
J: TRBJ2-1
D: -
DNA: TGCGCCAGCAGCCAAGCGCGGTACAATGAGCAGTTCTTC
CDR3: CASSQARYNEQFF

V: TRBV29-1
size: -
J: TRBJ1-1
D: TRBD1
DNA: TGCAGCGTTACAGGGGTGCGCGCTGAAGCTTTCTTT
CDR3: CSVTGVRAEAFF

V: TRBV24-1
size: -
J: TRBJ1-4
D: -
DNA: TGTGCCACCAGTGATTCTCCCTCTCAGGATTATAATGAAAAACTGTTTTTT
CDR3: CATSDSPSQDYNEKLFF

V: TRBV19
size: -
J: TRBJ1-1
D: TRBD1
DNA: TGTGCCAGTAGTATAGGACAGGGTGGAACTGAAGCTTTCTTT
CDR3: CASSIGQGGTEAFF

V: TRBV2
size: -
J: TRBJ1-1
D: -
DNA: TGTGCCAGCAGTGAACTCACTGAAGCTTTCTTT
CDR3: CASSELTEAFF

V: TRBV10-2
size: -
J: TRBJ1-1
D: TRBD1
DNA: TGCGCCAGCAGTGACAAGGGACAGGGTGCCTTGGGGGCTTTCTTT
CDR3: CASSDKGQGALGAFF

V: TRBV5-4
size: -
J: TRBJ1-4
D: -
DNA: TGTGCCAGCAGCCCAACGGGTGCAACTAATGAAAAACTGTTTTTT
CDR3: CASSPTGATNEKLFF

V: TRBV18
size: -
J: TRBJ2-5
D: TRBD2
DNA: TGTGCCAGCTCGAGACTAGCGGGGGGACAAGAGACCCAGTACTTC
CDR3: CASSRLAGGQETQYF

V: TRBV2
size: -
J: TRBJ2-2
D: -
DNA: TGTGCCAGTCTGGACAGCTTGACCGGGGAGCTGTTTTTT
CDR3: CASLDSLTGELFF

V: TRBV5-1
size: -
J: TRBJ2-1
D: TRBD1
DNA: TGCGCCAGCAGCTTGGACGGGACAGTGACTTACAATGAGCAGTTCTTC
CDR3: CASSLDGTVTYNEQFF

V: TRBV6-1
size: -
J: TRBJ2-5
D: -
DNA: TGTGCCAGCAGTGAAGCCCGGGGAGGAGCGTCCCAGTACTTC
CDR3: CASSEARGGASQYF

V: TRBV24-1
size: -
J: TRBJ2-2
D: -
DNA: TGTGCCACCAGTGATCCCGGACAGAACACCGGGGAGCTGTTTTTT
CDR3: CATSDPGQNTGELFF

V: TRBV6-5
size: -
J: TRBJ2-1
D: TRBD2
DNA: TGTGCCAGCAGTTACCCGCTCACCGGGACTAACAATGAGCAGTTCTTC
CDR3: CASSYPLTGTNNEQFF

V: TRBV18
size: -
J: TRBJ1-2
D: TRBD1
DNA: TGTGCCAGCTCACCAACACCTGGACAGGGGAACTATGGCTACACCTTC
CDR3: CASSPTPGQGNYGYTF

V: TRBV30
size: -
J: TRBJ1-4
D: -
DNA: TGTGCCGGAGGGCCCTCCCCTCTAACTAATGAAAAACTGTTTTTT
CDR3: CAGGPSPLTNEKLFF

V: TRBV2
size: -
J: TRBJ1-6
D: -
DNA: TGTGCCAGCAGTGAAGTCAACTACGGGGGGAATTCACCCCTCCACTTT
CDR3: CASSEVNYGGNSPLHF

V: TRBV29-1
size: once
J: TRBJ1-1
D: TRBD1
DNA: TGCAGCGTTGATAGGGACAGAATGAACACTGAAGCTTTCTTT
CDR3: CSVDRDRMNTEAFF

V: TRBV29-1
size: -
J: TRBJ1-3
D: -
DNA: TGCAGCGTTGCCCCAGGGGCTGGAAACACCATATATTTT
CDR3: CSVAPGAGNTIYF

V: TRBV2
size: -
J: TRBJ1-2
D: -
DNA: TGTGCCAGCAGTGAGGGGAGGACGAGCTATGGCTACACCTTC
CDR3: CASSEGRTSYGYTF

V: TRBV12-5
size: -
J: TRBJ1-1
D: -
DNA: TGTGCTAGTGGTTTGGTAGAAGGGGGTAACACTGAAGCTTTCTTT
CDR3: CASGLVEGGNTEAFF

V: TRBV5-1
size: -
J: TRBJ2-3
D: -
DNA: TGCGCCAGCAGCTTGGCCGGGAACACAGATACGCAGTATTTT
CDR3: CASSLAGNTDTQYF

V: TRBV18
size: -
J: TRBJ1-1
D: -
DNA: TGTGCCAGCTCACCCGGGGGGAACCGTGAAGCTTTCTTT
CDR3: CASSPGGNREAFF

V: TRBV15
size: -
J: TRBJ2-1
D: TRBD2
DNA: TGTGCCACCAGGGCTAGCGGGACAACTGAGCAGTTCTTC
CDR3: CATRASGTTEQFF

V: TRBV29-1
size: -
J: TRBJ2-5
D: -
DNA: TGCAGCGTTGGCCCGGACAATGAGGAGACCCAGTACTTC
CDR3: CSVGPDNEETQYF

V: TRBV2
size: -
J: TRBJ2-5
D: -
DNA: TGTGCCAGCAGTGAAATGGGGGGCCAAGAGACCCAGTACTTC
CDR3: CASSEMGGQETQYF

V: TRBV4-1
size: -
J: TRBJ2-1
D: TRBD1
DNA: TGCGCCAGCAGCGCGGGGGACAGGGGGGATGAGCAGTTCTTC
CDR3: CASSAGDRGDEQFF

V: TRBV3-1/TRBV3-2
size: -
J: TRBJ1-5
D: TRBD1
DNA: TGTGCCAGCAGCCCCAGGGGGCTGTTTGGCAATCAGCCCCAGCATTTT
CDR3: CASSPRGLFGNQPQHF

V: TRBV25-1
size: -
J: TRBJ2-1
D: TRBD2
DNA: TGTGCCAGCAGCCGGACTAGCGGGAGGATCTCCTACAATGAGCAGTTCTTC
CDR3: CASSRTSGRISYNEQFF

V: TRBV6-1
size: -
J: TRBJ1-5
D: -
DNA: TGTGCCAGCAGTGAGCCTATGGAGCCCCAGCATTTT
CDR3: CASSEPMEPQHF

V: TRBV2
size: -
J: TRBJ1-1
D: -
DNA: TGTGCCGGAGGGAGGGAGGTGAGGACTGAAGCTTTCTTT
CDR3: CAGGREVRTEAFF

V: TRBV7-9
size: -
J: TRBJ2-7
D: -
DNA: TGTGCCAGCAGCCCCACAGGGATCAACGAGCAGTACTTC
CDR3: CASSPTGINEQYF